What follows describes a single TCR beta chain. This clonotype has at least ten counts. Its antigen remains undetermined. No much larger clone exists at a distance of one base, and base qualities are not known. The sample was run on an Illumina NovaSeq 6000. Synthesis of TCR cDNA relied on 5'RACE template switching, a step that introduced a universal primer site along with unique molecular identifiers. Priming for cDNA synthesis came from both the TCR alpha and TCR beta constant segments. Library amplification involved two PCR steps, and the second step added sample barcodes and sequencing adapters. Libraries were sequenced on Illumina HiSeq 2500 (2x100 bp) or NovaSeq (2x150 bp). The authors' analysis ran thus. MIGEC was used to demultiplex reads and collapse the reads into UMI consensus sequences, and MiXCR was used for V(D)J alignment. Using edgeR on replicate PBMC samples, clonotypes were called vaccine-responding if FDR was below 0.01 and the log2 fold change was above 5 up to day 15. CD4 or CD8 identity was assigned to each bulk clonotype according to whether the clonotype was present at higher abundance in the sequenced CD4 repertoire or the sequenced CD8 repertoire. The public reads were reprocessed in TCRdb via fastp at Q25 and MiXCR, keeping in-frame beta chains. For every CDR3 protein sequence, its rows merge into one entry that carries the most common genes and DNA. TCRdb's processing, not the authors', yielded these V and J calls. A total of 300,000 to 400,000 distinct CDR3 sequences appear in this sample, approximately 4.2% of them only once. The biggest ten clones account for less than 25% of the sample.

The data were obtained in a study of T cells after yellow fever vaccination (dated by TCRdb to about 2019). Regarding the study in general: Libraries from fractions with low cell numbers were prepared with the SMART-Seq v4 Ultra Low Input RNA kit. Two healthy male donors, one aged 18 to 30 and one aged 30 to 40 years, made up the cohort. Blood was collected at multiple timepoints before and after primary and secondary immunization, and bulk PBMC replicates and cell subsets were isolated. Bulk TCR alpha and beta repertoires were sequenced longitudinally to track T-cell clones before and after primary and booster YFV17D yellow fever vaccination. The paper's findings and limits, for the study overall: The study included only a couple of donors, which limits how far the findings can be generalized. Computational filtering was needed because FACS-sorted repertoires could contain abundant contaminating clonotypes from the bulk population. A small share of clonotypes was detected in both CD4 and CD8 compartments, with the overlap likely arising from convergent recombination. Most clones expanded after primary vaccination were re-detected after the booster (around 96% of CD4 and roughly 85% of CD8), suggesting broad memory maintenance. Compared with the primary T-cell response, the secondary T-cell response was weaker but faster, peaking on day 5 rather than day 15.

The CDR3 runs 13 residues from the cysteine to the phenylalanine. Just CDR3 DNA is preserved here, 39 bases in frame from base 1. The V and J ends are trimmed by 0 bases and 9 bases, leaving 11 bases between them. Looking up the germline V gene (reference sequence) yields CDR1 SEHNR and CDR2 FQNEAQ. This specimen's treatment or condition label, interpreted: live attenuated yellow fever vaccine strain. At each blood-draw timepoint, two biological replicates of bulk PBMCs were obtained. A standard Ficoll-Paque protocol was used to isolate PBMCs from peripheral blood. TriZol was used to extract RNA from bulk PBMCs, from CD4 and CD8 fractions, and from dextramer-positive and dextramer-negative fractions.

Sequenced material: PBMCs, taken 5 days after the yellow fever booster vaccination. Here the chain combines TRBV7-9 and TRBJ1-1; the D gene cannot be named for sure. This TCR was recovered from a man aged 18 to 30 who received the YFV17D yellow fever vaccine. This receptor has the CDR3 CASSLARANQAFF. The nucleotide sequence reads TGTGCCAGCAGCTTAGCGCGGGCTAACCAAGCTTTCTTT. The reference TRBV7-9 and TRBJ1-1 proteins fill in what lies around the CDR3, so the full variable domain reads DTGVSQNPRHKITKRGQNVTFRCDPISEHNRLYWYRQTLGQGPEFLTYFQNEAQLEKSRLLSDRFSAERPKGSFSTLEIQRTEQGDSAMYLCASSLARANQAFFGQGTRLTVV.